This TCR beta chain was obtained from a study of T cell responses to AZD1222 COVID-19 vaccine. Trimming removed 7 bases from V and 4 bases from J; junction bases left unmatched: 4. Germline V gene sequence: CDR1 SNHLY, CDR2 FYNNEI. This CDR3 has 13 residues. Comments on this clone: The antigen remains unidentified.

Study-wide results and caveats: Baseline seropositivity characterized only a handful of AZD1222 recipients. Donors, mostly white British, included more females; clonal diversity was possibly underestimated. Spike regions recognized by vaccine-associated CD4 TCRs spanned the protein, led by 160-218 and 743-854.

The table came from immunoSEQ multiplex PCR; TCRdb's copy has only in-frame clones and leaves some out. The sample has about 120,000 clones, approximately 90% seen once. This clonotype was sampled from an adult in good health. The specimen was peripheral blood, collected on day 0 of AZD1222 vaccination. The chain couples TRBV2 to TRBJ1-3; 7 bases map to TRBD1. CDR3 region: CASKGDSGNTIYF. The CDR3 nucleotides are TGTGCCAGCAAAGGGGACAGCGGAAACACCATATATTTT. Looking up the rest from reference TRBV2 and TRBJ1-3 gives the full variable domain: EPEVTQTPSHQVTQMGQEVILRCVPISNHLYFYWYRQILGQKVEFLVSFYNNEISEKSEIFDDQFSVERPDGSNFTLKIRSTKLEDSAMYFCASKGDSGNTIYFGEGSWLTVV.